This T cell receptor beta chain was sequenced during a study of shared T cell receptors in the human thymus. The data were produced by immunoSEQ multiplex PCR, yet TCRdb's version contains in-frame clones alone and is incomplete. The repertoire has some 400,000 clones, 95% of them found once; the top ten carry approximately 0.018%. The germline CDR1 and CDR2 sequences are LNHNV and YYDKDF (reference sequence). Unmatched junction bases numbered 7, after V lost 0 bases and J lost 3 bases. This CDR3 is built from 19 residues. V usage is TRBV15 and J usage is TRBJ2-2, with 13 nucleotides matching TRBD2. The sequenced sample was thymocytes. The sequence was collected from a human donor. This CDR3 is CATSRDLIGLAGDTGELFF. CDR3 bases: TGTGCCACCAGCAGAGATCTTATAGGACTAGCGGGAGACACCGGGGAGCTGTTTTTT.